A single T cell receptor beta chain is shown here with its context. Its antigen is unidentified. TCRdb keeps only in-frame clones here, not all; method: immunoSEQ multiplex PCR. The table lists 9,000 to 10,000 clones, 90% to 95% of them singletons, with roughly 2.2% in the top ten. The data belong to a study of graft-versus-host responses after intestinal transplantation. Turning to the study itself: Anti-thymocyte globulin served as induction for all recipients, who then took tacrolimus and steroids for approximately three years.

Findings of the study overall: GvH clones were found in recipient marrow; some appeared first in ileum or blood. Graft-donor T cell macrochimerism in patients accompanied high graft-versus-host to host-versus-graft clonal ratios in allografts. Among circulating GvH clones, peak levels were associated with early post-transplant declines in HvG clones.

The source of this sequence is a human patient who received an intestinal transplant, so some T cells may come from the graft donor. This material consisted of PBMCs, taken 8 days after intestinal transplant.

CDR3 sequence: CASSQWTLNYGYTF. The CDR3 DNA reads as TGTGCCAGCTCCCAATGGACTCTCAACTATGGCTACACCTTC. The rearrangement links TRBV5-5 to TRBJ1-2; D is unclear. Germline values: CDR1 SGHKS, CDR2 YYEKEE (reference sequence). V was shortened by 7 bases and J by 2 bases, with 15 bases between the two germline ends. CDR3 length: 14 amino acids.